The present T cell receptor beta chain was sequenced within a study of cytomegalovirus exposure and HLA in healthy donors. Broader study findings: TCR beta chain V- and J-gene trimming was linked, in a later analysis, to a missense variant in DCLRE1C.

In the PCR, 60 Vbeta and 13 Jbeta primers were used. TCRdb keeps only in-frame clones here, not all; method: immunoSEQ multiplex PCR. The sample has about 170,000 clones, 77% seen once. In germline, CDR1 is SGHAT, CDR2 FQNNGV. V was pared by 0 bases and J by 1 base, with 15 bases between. The CDR3 sequence is 17 residues long. Concerning this clone itself: The antigen is undetermined.

Material: PBMCs. V usage is TRBV11-2 and J usage is TRBJ1-1, with a weak D call TRBD1 (6 bases). This clonotype was obtained from a woman between 25 and 40 years old in good health and CMV-seropositive. Here the CDR3 reads CASSLDHGLGGNTEAFF. Written as DNA, the CDR3 is TGTGCCAGCAGCTTAGATCACGGCCTAGGGGGGAACACTGAAGCTTTCTTT.